The next 23 T cell receptor beta chains were all read from a single sample in a study of beta chain features in type 1 diabetes. Study-wide results and caveats: When Type 1 diabetes patients were examined, their TCRB CDR3s proved moderately but significantly shorter in all four CD4+ subsets.

For these TCRs, the target antigens are not known. Expressed TCRB transcripts were sequenced after all isolated RNA was converted to cDNA. Some clones are missing from TCRdb's copy, which holds only in-frame ones; the method was immunoSEQ multiplex PCR. The sample consists of a few hundred thousand clones, roughly 13% of them appearing once. Sample: naive CD4+ T cells from blood. Every receptor here comes from a woman aged 18-30 years with type 1 diabetes.

The chain combines TRBV29-1 with TRBJ1-3; no reliable D call. Trimming cost V 5 bases and J 3 bases, with 11 bases left between them. Germline lookup yields CDR1 SQVTM and CDR2 ANQGSEA. The length of the CDR3 is 13 residues. The CDR3 loop is CSVTYYSGNTIYF. CDR3 coding DNA: TGCAGCGTTACATATTACAGTGGAAACACCATATATTTT.

The chain links TRBV4-2 to TRBJ2-3, with 7 bases aligning to TRBD1. The CDR3 has 15 residues. Germline CDR1 reads LGHNA; CDR2 reads YNFKEQ. Trimming removed 4 bases from V and 3 bases from J; junction bases left unmatched: 7. CDR3 DNA sequence: TGTGCCAGCAGCCGGGTAGACAGGGATACAGATACGCAGTATTTT. It specifies CASSRVDRDTDTQYF.

This clone was counted a few times. The chain employs TRBV2 and TRBJ2-1; maybe TRBD2 (6 bases). Deletions cut 3 bases from V and 0 bases from J, with 9 bases between. CDR3 length equals 15 residues. CDR1 and CDR2 from the germline V gene are SNHLY and FYNNEI. CDR3 sequence (DNA): TGTGCCAGCAGTGAGAGACTAGTCTCCTACAATGAGCAGTTCTTC. Its translation: CASSERLVSYNEQFF.

The genes are TRBV27 and TRBJ2-7, with 11 bases lining up with TRBD2. The CDR3 runs to 16 residues. Germline V CDR1 and CDR2: MNHEY, SMNVEV (reference sequence). The V gene end was trimmed by 5 bases and the J gene end by 1 base; junction bases not matched to a gene: 7. The CDR3: CASSRFGTSGSYEQYF. The CDR3 DNA reads as TGTGCCAGCAGTCGGTTCGGGACTAGCGGATCCTACGAGCAGTACTTC.

This clone was seen only a few times. This rearrangement joins TRBV14 to TRBJ2-2, with D possibly matching TRBD2 (6 bases). The CDR3 is 13 residues long. Germline V gives CDR1 SGHDN, CDR2 FVKESK. V was clipped by 4 bases and J by 5 bases, with 8 bases between them. CDR3 nucleotides: TGTGCCAGCAGCCCGAGCGGGACCGGGGAGCTGTTTTTT. Its translation: CASSPSGTGELFF.

The rearrangement links TRBV27 to TRBJ2-3; 7 nucleotides line up with TRBD1. The CDR3 has 16 amino acids. The V gene end was trimmed by 5 bases and the J gene end by 2 bases; junction bases not matched to a gene: 10. The germline CDR1 and CDR2 sequences are MNHEY and SMNVEV (reference sequence). The CDR3 protein is CASSPPTGKVTDTQYF. The CDR3 region has the DNA TGTGCCAGCAGTCCCCCGACAGGGAAAGTCACAGATACGCAGTATTTT.

The rearrangement joins TRBV30 to TRBJ2-1, with 7 bases fitting TRBD2. This CDR3 is built from 16 residues. V lost 0 bases and J lost 7; bases outside the gene matches: 12. CDR1 GTSNPN and CDR2 SVGIG come from the germline V gene (reference sequence). CDR3 amino acids: CAWSVRDGRMGNEQFF. Written as DNA, the CDR3 is TGTGCCTGGAGTGTACGGGACGGGAGGATGGGGAATGAGCAGTTCTTC.

The rearrangement uses TRBV9 and TRBJ1-1; the D gene is possibly TRBD1 (6 bases). The V end was cut by 3 bases, the J end by 4 bases, with 13 bases between. Germline CDR1 is SGDLS and CDR2 is YYNGEE. CDR3 length: 14 residues. The CDR3 loop is CASSAQGWSTEAFF. The CDR3 coding sequence is TGTGCCAGCAGCGCCCAGGGGTGGAGCACTGAAGCTTTCTTT.

The chain is built from TRBV5-4 and TRBJ2-5, with 8 bases matching TRBD1. Germline V gives CDR1 SGHNT, CDR2 YYREEE (reference sequence). Trimming at V came to 4 bases and at J to 1 base, leaving 9 bases not matched to a gene. This CDR3 comprises 16 residues. The CDR3: CASSLDGTGSQETQYF. For the CDR3, the DNA is TGTGCCAGCAGCCTGGACGGGACAGGAAGCCAAGAGACCCAGTACTTC.

The rearrangement joins TRBV23-1 to TRBJ2-3, with a possible D match to TRBD1 (5 bases). TRBV23-1 is designated an ORF whose function remains uncertain. CDR3 length: 15 amino acids. The ends were cut back, 10 bases at V and 0 bases at J, with 17 bases in the middle. The CDR3 region is CATMQLDRSTDTQYF. CDR3 nucleotide sequence: TGCGCCACCATGCAACTTGACAGAAGCACAGATACGCAGTATTTT.

V usage is TRBV6-5 and J usage is TRBJ1-1, with 8 positions matching TRBD1. Germline V gene data show CDR1 as MNHEY and CDR2 as SVGAGI. Losses at the gene ends were 5 bases for V and 6 bases for J; bases not matched to a gene: 8. This CDR3 has 14 amino acids. The CDR3: CASSNGQGISEAFF. The CDR3, as DNA: TGTGCCAGCAGTAATGGACAGGGAATCTCTGAAGCTTTCTTT.

V gene TRBV28 combines with J gene TRBJ1-1, with 7 bases aligning to TRBD1. Germline V gene sequence: CDR1 MDHEN, CDR2 SYDVKM. The trim removed 5 bases at V and 8 bases at J, leaving 5 bases unmatched. This CDR3 has 12 amino acids. The CDR3 sequence: CASSLTGKEAFF. CDR3 bases: TGTGCCAGCAGTCTGACAGGGAAGGAAGCTTTCTTT.

This clone was seen a handful of times. The V call is TRBV7-3, the J call TRBJ2-5, with 12 bases identical to TRBD1. V gave up 2 bases and J gave up 9 bases; unmatched junction bases: 7. Germline V gene sequence: CDR1 SGHTA, CDR2 FQGTGA. This CDR3 is built from 15 residues. Written as DNA, the CDR3 is TGTGCCAGCAGCTTAGCCGCCGGGACAGGGGGCCCCCAGTACTTC. Translated, it gives CASSLAAGTGGPQYF.

The V call is TRBV7-2, the J call TRBJ2-6; a weak D match, TRBD2 (5 bases). There are 15 residues in the CDR3. Per the germline V gene, CDR1 is SGHTA and CDR2 is FQGNSA. V gave up 5 bases and J gave up 0 bases, with 8 bases separating them. The CDR3 loop reads CASSRTSSGANVLTF. In DNA form, the CDR3 reads TGTGCCAGCAGCCGAACTAGCTCTGGGGCCAACGTCCTGACTTTC.

This clone was counted only a few times. The chain recombines TRBV5-1 with TRBJ2-7; TRBD2 agrees at 14 bases. Germline loops: CDR1 SGHRS, CDR2 YFSETQ. The J segment lost 4 bases and the V segment lost 4 bases, leaving 4 bases of the junction unmatched. The CDR3 length is 15 residues. CDR3 region: CASSPGLAGGYEQYF. CDR3 DNA sequence: TGCGCCAGCAGCCCCGGACTAGCGGGAGGTTACGAGCAGTACTTC. Full variable domain (missing parts from reference TRBV5-1 and TRBJ2-7): KAGVTQTPRYLIKTRGQQVTLSCSPISGHRSVSWYQQTPGQGLQFLFEYFSETQRNKGNFPGRFSGRQFSNSRSEMNVSTLELGDSALYLCASSPGLAGGYEQYFGPGTRLTVT.

This clone has a handful of counts. V gene TRBV18 combines with J gene TRBJ2-1; 11 nucleotides line up with TRBD2. Germline CDR1 is KGHSH and CDR2 is LQKENI. V shed 5 bases, J shed 3 bases, and the junction held 6 bases outside the gene matches. The CDR3 has 16 residues. For the CDR3, the DNA is TGTGCCAGCTCATCGGGACTAGCGGTCCTCTACAATGAGCAGTTCTTC. This sequence encodes CASSSGLAVLYNEQFF.

In this sample, this clone turned up a few times. This chain links TRBV2 with TRBJ1-1; no clear D gene. V was cut by 6 bases and J by 1 base, with 15 bases left in between. The germline V gene encodes CDR1 SNHLY and CDR2 FYNNEI. The CDR3 length is 15 residues. The CDR3 sequence: CASRDWGGRNTEAFF. CDR3 bases: TGTGCCAGCAGAGACTGGGGAGGGAGGAACACTGAAGCTTTCTTT.

A few counts support this clone. The rearrangement uses TRBV7-3 and TRBJ2-1; 10 bases map to TRBD2. The CDR3 has 12 amino acids. J was trimmed by 16 bases and V by 4 bases; bases with no gene match: 7. Germline values: CDR1 SGHTA, CDR2 FQGTGA. The CDR3 protein is CASSSTGTSEFF. The CDR3 DNA is TGTGCCAGCAGCTCCACCGGGACTAGCGAATTCTTC.

The V call is TRBV15, the J call TRBJ2-1; possibly TRBD1 for D (5 bases). The CDR3 has 16 amino acids. Looked up from germline, CDR1 is LNHNV and CDR2 is YYDKDF (reference sequence). The ends were cut back, 2 bases at V and 5 bases at J, with 16 bases in the middle. The CDR3 sequence: CATSRSQALGNNEQFF. The CDR3 bases are TGTGCCACCAGCAGATCACAGGCTCTTGGGAACAATGAGCAGTTCTTC. Full variable domain (rest looked up from reference TRBV15 and TRBJ2-1): DAMVIQNPRYQVTQFGKPVTLSCSQTLNHNVMYWYQQKSSQAPKLLFHYYDKDFNNEADTPDNFQSRRPNTSFCFLDIRSPGLGDTAMYLCATSRSQALGNNEQFFGPGTRLTVL.

The rearrangement uses TRBV7-2 and TRBJ1-1; D perhaps matches TRBD1 (6 bases). Germline V gene sequence: CDR1 SGHTA, CDR2 FQGNSA. Trimming shortened V by 1 base and J by 12 bases, and 12 bases separated the two germline ends. CDR3 size: 12 residues. CDR3 nucleotide sequence: TGTGCCAGCAGCTTAGTAGGGGGTAGGTCTTTCTTT. It codes for CASSLVGGRSFF.

The table lists this clone with a few counts. In DNA form, the CDR3 reads TGCGCCAGCAGCCAAGATCGACAGGGTGTCGGGGAGCTGTTTTTT. Translated, it gives CASSQDRQGVGELFF. V and J are TRBV4-3 and TRBJ2-2; 7 bases agree with TRBD1. V lost 0 bases and J lost 7; bases outside the gene matches: 5. There are 15 residues in the CDR3. From germline, CDR1 is LGHNA and CDR2 YSLEER.

V gene TRBV18 combines with J gene TRBJ1-2, with a possible D match to TRBD1 (6 bases). The germline gives CDR1 KGHSH, CDR2 LQKENI. The ends were cut back, 4 bases at V and 6 bases at J, with 12 bases in the middle. CDR3 length: 13 amino acids. CDR3 DNA: TGTGCCAGCTCACTCGGACAGAGCGATGGCTACACCTTC. Residues: CASSLGQSDGYTF.

A few counts support this clone. The chain recombines TRBV7-2 with TRBJ1-2; possible D gene TRBD1, 6 bases. CDR1 is SGHTA, CDR2 FQGNSA, per germline. The CDR3 runs to 13 residues. V was trimmed by 3 bases and J by 4 bases, leaving 9 bases between them. Here the CDR3 reads CASSFGTSYGYTF. The CDR3 DNA reads TGTGCCAGCAGCTTCGGGACAAGCTATGGCTACACCTTC.